This T cell receptor beta chain was obtained from a study of vaccination and CD4 T cells after COVID-19. Study summary: Collection of post-vaccine samples followed dose two by a median about 72 days, spanning a range of 14 to 241. The stimulus for the cells was overlapping spike peptides derived from SARS-CoV-2, HCoV-NL63, HCoV-OC43 and HCoV-229E.

CDR1 is SGHTA and CDR2 is FQGNSA in the germline V gene. CDR3 length: 15 residues. Deletions cut 1 base from V and 6 bases from J, with 12 bases between. The treatment here: roughly ten-day PBMC culture with coronavirus spike peptide pools or control peptides (ViraFEST assay). The medium had half its volume replaced with fresh IL-2 medium on days 3 and 7. Worth noting for this clonotype: Its specificity is unknown.

Sequenced with the Oncomine TCR Beta short-read assay was DNA taken from cultured CD4+ T cells. Extraction of genomic DNA was performed on cultured CD4+ T cells. TCRdb reprocessed the PCR reads with MiXCR, giving one entry per CDR3 protein. The sample has approximately 14,000 distinct CDR3 sequences; less than 75% are singletons. The receptor was derived from a human donor who had recovered from COVID-19. The rearrangement links TRBV7-2 to TRBJ2-2; no clear D. The sequenced sample was CD4+ T cells from blood, cultured in vitro. The CDR3 loop reads CASSLGGGTPGELFF. CDR3 in DNA: TGTGCCAGCAGCTTAGGAGGCGGAACACCCGGGGAGCTGTTTTTT. The entire variable domain, with the rest obtained from reference TRBV7-2 and TRBJ2-2, is as follows: GAGVSQSPSNKVTEKGKDVELRCDPISGHTALYWYRQSLGQGLEFLIYFQGNSAPDKSGLPSDRFSAERTGGSVSTLTIQRTQQEDSAVYLCASSLGGGTPGELFFGEGSRLTVL.